Reported below is one T cell receptor beta chain. Individuals drawn from approximately 26 US areas were about 18 to 90 years old. This record belongs to a study of blood T cell repertoires in COVID-19. This CDR3 has 15 residues. Trimming at V came to 6 bases and at J to 5 bases, leaving 5 bases not matched to a gene. CDR1 and CDR2 (germline): SGDLS, YYNGEE. Original processing methods: Estimation of nucleated cell counts relied on the amplification of reference gene primers. Sequenced by immunoSEQ multiplex PCR; TCRdb stores in-frame clones only, minus some. The DNA gave D and trimming, while V, J and clone size come from that table. The sample consists of a few hundred thousand clones, around 90% of them appearing once.

The sequence was collected from a woman in her 30s who had recovered from COVID-19. This chain joins TRBV9 and TRBJ1-6; 10 bases match TRBD1. Sample: PBMCs or T cells enriched from blood (not recorded which). CDR3 protein: CASKSGTGDNSPLHF. Here the CDR3 DNA reads TGTGCCAGCAAATCCGGGACAGGGGATAATTCACCCCTCCACTTT.